The rows below give T cell receptor beta chains drawn from one sample of a study of beta chain features in type 1 diabetes. Some clones are missing from TCRdb's copy, which holds only in-frame ones; the method was immunoSEQ multiplex PCR. In the table there are hundreds of thousands of clones, around 15% of which are singletons. Sequenced sample: naive CD4+ T cells from blood. These receptors all stem from a young man with type 1 diabetes. Each CDR3 is given with its conserved first and last residue. A D gene is named only where the DNA matches it firmly. Rows give clone size only sometimes, using once, few, many, or a class for an expanded clone.

TRBV7-8	few	TRBD2	TRBJ2-5	CASSPKRALAGQETQYF	TGTGCCAGCAGCCCAAAAAGGGCACTAGCGGGGCAAGAGACCCAGTACTTC
TRBV6-5	-	-	TRBJ2-7	CASSYSSGSAYEQYF	TGTGCCAGCAGTTACTCGAGCGGCAGCGCCTACGAGCAGTACTTC
TRBV28	-	-	TRBJ2-5	CASSSAGELQETQYF	TGTGCCAGCAGTTCGGCAGGAGAACTCCAAGAGACCCAGTACTTC
TRBV30	few	-	TRBJ1-2	CAWSGDTAIYNYGYTF	TGTGCCTGGAGTGGGGACACCGCGATCTATAACTATGGCTACACCTTC
TRBV30	-	-	TRBJ1-5	CACVGGKGDQPQHF	TGTGCCTGCGTGGGAGGGAAGGGAGATCAGCCCCAGCATTTT
TRBV19	few	-	TRBJ2-7	CASSIIEGEQYF	TGTGCCAGTAGTATAATAGAAGGGGAGCAGTACTTC
TRBV7-2	few	-	TRBJ2-5	CASSLGVQSQETQYF	TGTGCCAGCAGCTTAGGGGTACAGAGCCAAGAGACCCAGTACTTC
TRBV29-1	few	-	TRBJ2-5	CSALPPRKETQYF	TGCAGCGCCCTTCCGCCCCGAAAGGAGACCCAGTACTTC
TRBV29-1	few	-	TRBJ1-2	CSVAATGLLRGGYTF	TGCAGCGTTGCCGCGACGGGACTTCTAAGAGGTGGCTACACCTTC
TRBV30	few	-	TRBJ2-6	CAWSPGGGGANVLTF	TGTGCCTGGAGTCCTGGGGGCGGTGGGGCCAACGTCCTGACTTTC
TRBV6-1	few	-	TRBJ2-6	CASSEARPSGANVLTF	TGTGCCAGCAGTGAAGCGAGGCCCTCTGGGGCCAACGTCCTGACTTTC
TRBV19	-	TRBD2	TRBJ2-3	CASSTAGGPDTQYF	TGTGCCAGTAGTACTGCGGGGGGGCCTGATACGCAGTATTTT
TRBV11-2	-	-	TRBJ2-1	CASTTGLPGDNEQFF	TGTGCCAGCACCACAGGACTACCCGGAGACAATGAGCAGTTCTTC
TRBV27	few	TRBD2	TRBJ2-2	CASSLRGGLPGELFF	TGTGCCAGCAGTCTCCGGGGGGGCCTCCCCGGGGAGCTGTTTTTT
TRBV5-1	few	-	TRBJ2-7	CASSLGAGTYSHEQYF	TGCGCCAGCAGCTTGGGTGCGGGGACCTACTCCCACGAGCAGTACTTC
TRBV11-1	-	-	TRBJ2-3	CASSLGLVGTDTQYF	TGTGCCAGCAGCTTAGGTTTGGTCGGCACAGATACGCAGTATTTT
TRBV6-6	-	-	TRBJ1-1	CASSYVQAPLTEAFF	TGTGCCAGCAGTTACGTACAGGCCCCGCTTACTGAAGCTTTCTTT
TRBV7-9	-	-	TRBJ2-5	CASSLAGEVQETQYF	TGTGCCAGCAGCTTAGCGGGGGAGGTACAGGAGACCCAGTACTTC
TRBV27	few	TRBD1	TRBJ2-7	CASRGQGAKQYF	TGTGCCAGCAGAGGACAGGGGGCGAAGCAGTACTTC
TRBV10-3	-	TRBD2	TRBJ2-5	CAISEPRLAGKQETQYF	TGTGCCATCAGTGAGCCTCGACTAGCGGGGAAACAAGAGACCCAGTACTTC
TRBV7-9	few	TRBD1	TRBJ1-2	CASSGGQAYGYTF	TGTGCCAGCAGCGGAGGACAGGCATATGGCTACACCTTC
TRBV30	few	-	TRBJ1-1	CAWSVLENTEAFF	TGTGCCTGGAGTGTACTGGAGAACACTGAAGCTTTCTTT
TRBV11-2	-	-	TRBJ2-1	CASSLAGYNEQFF	TGTGCCAGCAGCTTAGCGGGGTACAATGAGCAGTTCTTC
TRBV9	few	-	TRBJ2-3	CASRPGTGKSDTQYF	TGTGCCAGCCGCCCCGGGACTGGTAAATCTGATACGCAGTATTTT
TRBV30	-	-	TRBJ1-3	CAWSLSSGNTIYF	TGTGCCTGGAGTCTAAGCTCTGGAAACACCATATATTTT
TRBV11-3	few	-	TRBJ2-4	CASSPYRDPIQYF	TGTGCCAGCAGCCCGTACAGGGATCCCATTCAGTACTTC
TRBV14	few	TRBD2	TRBJ2-7	CASSLYKTSGYEQYF	TGTGCCAGCAGCCTCTATAAGACTAGCGGCTACGAGCAGTACTTC
TRBV19	few	TRBD1	TRBJ1-2	CASAGQGSFTNYGYTF	TGTGCCAGTGCCGGACAGGGGTCCTTTACTAACTATGGCTACACCTTC
TRBV4-1	few	-	TRBJ2-7	CASSQVGVTRYEQYF	TGCGCCAGCAGCCAAGTGGGTGTTACTAGGTACGAGCAGTACTTC